Listed here is a single T cell receptor (beta chain). The antigen is undetermined. Sequenced by immunoSEQ multiplex PCR; TCRdb stores in-frame clones only, minus some. This sample has about 79,000 clones; approximately 86% occur once, and the top ten carry 3.5% to 4.5%. The data were obtained in a study of OX40 agonist ivuxolimab in advanced cancers. About the study: Melanoma, hepatocellular carcinoma, head and neck or renal cell cancer occurred in dose-escalation patients. Of mixed ages from about 23 to 85 and averaging about 56 years, the group was approximately 80% male.

General study findings and limits: Near-lowest levels of clonal expansion characterized partial responders at 0.1-3.0 mg/kg. Expanded clones belonging to CD8+ T cells outnumbered, on average, those of CD4+.

V gave up 6 bases and J gave up 2 bases; unmatched junction bases: 4. The CDR3 contains 15 residues. The germline V gene has CDR1 SNHLY and CDR2 FYNNEI. The material sequenced was CD4+ or CD8+ T cells sorted from blood, taken in a trial of the OX40 agonist ivuxolimab. The sequence derives from an adult with an advanced solid tumor such as melanoma, head and neck, liver or kidney cancer. V gene TRBV2 combines with J gene TRBJ2-2; 9 nucleotides line up with TRBD1. CDR3 nucleotide sequence: TGTGCCAGCAGGAGACAGGGGGGAAACACCGGGGAGCTGTTTTTT. Protein: CASRRQGGNTGELFF.